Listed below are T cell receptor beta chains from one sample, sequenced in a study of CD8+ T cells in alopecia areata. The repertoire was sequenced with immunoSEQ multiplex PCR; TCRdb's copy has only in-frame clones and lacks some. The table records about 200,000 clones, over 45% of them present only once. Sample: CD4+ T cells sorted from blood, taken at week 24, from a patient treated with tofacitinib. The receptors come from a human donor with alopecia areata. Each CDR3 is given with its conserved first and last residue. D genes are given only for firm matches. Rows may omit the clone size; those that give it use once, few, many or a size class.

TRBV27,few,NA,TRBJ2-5,TGTGCCAGCAGTTTATCGTGGCAGGGCCAAGAGACCCAGTACTTC,CASSLSWQGQETQYF
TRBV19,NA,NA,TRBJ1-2,TGTGCCAGTAGTATTAAGCCGGGGAACTATGGCTACACCTTC,CASSIKPGNYGYTF
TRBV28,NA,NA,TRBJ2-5,TGTGCCAGCAGTTTGGAGGCGGAAGAGACCCAGTACTTC,CASSLEAEETQYF
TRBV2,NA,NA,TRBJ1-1,TGTGCCAGCAGTGGGCGGACAACTGAAGCTTTCTTT,CASSGRTTEAFF
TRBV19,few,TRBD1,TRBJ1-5,TGTGCCAGTAGTAAGGACAGGGCAGGCAATCAGCCCCAGCATTTT,CASSKDRAGNQPQHF
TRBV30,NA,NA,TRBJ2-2,TGTGCCCAACGAGGGGGGACACTCACCGGGGAGCTGTTTTTT,CAQRGGTLTGELFF
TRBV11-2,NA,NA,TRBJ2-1,TGTGCCAGCAGCTTAGTGGCCGGTAGGGATGAGCAGTTCTTC,CASSLVAGRDEQFF
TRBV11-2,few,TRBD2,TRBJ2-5,TGTGCCAGCAGCTTATCTCGGGTAGCGGGAACAGAGACCCAGTACTTC,CASSLSRVAGTETQYF
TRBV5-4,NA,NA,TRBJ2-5,TGTGCCAGCAGCTTACTAACCCAAGAGACCCAGTACTTC,CASSLLTQETQYF
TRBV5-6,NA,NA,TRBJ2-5,TGTGCCAGCAGCGCCCTGACTAGACCATTGAAGACCCAGTACTTC,CASSALTRPLKTQYF
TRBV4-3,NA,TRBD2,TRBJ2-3,TGCGCCAGCAGCCAAGAGTTTTGGCTAGCGGGCACAGATACGCAGTATTTT,CASSQEFWLAGTDTQYF
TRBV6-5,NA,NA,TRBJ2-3,TGTGCCAGCCGTAGACGGGGTGGCACAGATACGCAGTATTTT,CASRRRGGTDTQYF
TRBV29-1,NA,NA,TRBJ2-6,TGCAGCGCAGTGGGACACCCCTCTGGGGCCAACGTCCTGACTTTC,CSAVGHPSGANVLTF
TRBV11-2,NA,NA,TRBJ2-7,TGTGCCAGCAGCTTAGATCGCGGGGCCTACGAGCAGTACTTC,CASSLDRGAYEQYF
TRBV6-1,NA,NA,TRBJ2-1,TGTGCCAGCAGTGTGGGGGGCGCAGATAATGAGCAGTTCTTC,CASSVGGADNEQFF
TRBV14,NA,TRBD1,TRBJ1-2,TGTGCCAGCAGCCCGGGGACAGGGGGGAACTATGGCTACACCTTC,CASSPGTGGNYGYTF
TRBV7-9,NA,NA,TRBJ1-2,TGTGCCAGCAGCCCCACAGCCGAGACCTATGGCTACACCTTC,CASSPTAETYGYTF
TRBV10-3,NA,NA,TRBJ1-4,TGTGCCATCAGTGAGGGTGAAAAACTGTTTTTT,CAISEGEKLFF